In this sample, the clone carrying this T cell receptor beta chain turned up many times. The CDR3 covers 12 residues. Germline V lookup: CDR1 KGHSH, CDR2 LQKENI. V shed 4 bases and J shed 3 bases, with 6 bases lying between them. The authors amplified TCR beta CDR3 regions from RNA transcripts. In the first round, RT-PCR was carried out with HTBI primers, and a multiplex PCR formed the second round. TCRdb fed the multiplex PCR reads into MiXCR, producing one record per CDR3 protein. The data show some 200,000 distinct CDR3 sequences, about 32% seen once. The record originates from a study of Graves' ophthalmopathy and Graves' hyperthyroidism.

The chain joins TRBV18 to TRBJ1-1; the D is unclear. The clonotype originates from a man in his fifties with Graves' ophthalmopathy. The sample comprised peripheral blood. CDR3 sequence reads: CASSHGDTEAFF. The CDR3 nucleotides are TGTGCCAGCTCACATGGGGACACTGAAGCTTTCTTT.